This T cell receptor beta chain was sequenced in a study of T cell repertoires in cytomegalovirus infection. Overall study: Both recently identified HLA-C-restricted and well-studied HLA-B-restricted CMV epitopes were used in the study. Public signatures in TCR beta pointed to CMV infection and matching HLA type.

Findings of the study overall: Frequencies of public TCR beta families were cumulated, and this identified carriers of CMV plus the relevant HLA. HLA-C-restricted CMV clonotypes gave the most frequent clonotype in two of eight donors.

This clonotype occurred many times. Its cognate antigen is unknown. TCRdb processed the reads anew with MiXCR; each CDR3 protein has one entry. Here the sample spans approximately 310,000 distinct CDR3 sequences, just under 25% being singletons. Sample: cultured PBMCs, taken from culture after CMV antigen stimulation. This clonotype was obtained from a human donor in good health (CMV status not recorded). Some clones in this sample may be carry-over from other donors' samples.

Here the CDR3 DNA reads TGTGCCAGCAGCTTAACTTCACAGGGGGCCACTGAAGCTTTCTTT. This sequence encodes CASSLTSQGATEAFF. The chain combines TRBV7-2 with TRBJ1-1, with TRBD1 identical over 9 bases. Germline values: CDR1 SGHTA, CDR2 FQGNSA. There are 15 residues in the CDR3. J was trimmed by 4 bases and V by 2 bases; bases with no gene match: 5.